These 22 T cell receptor beta chains were sequenced from one sample in a study of blood T cell repertoires in COVID-19. Profiling relied on immunoSEQ multiplex PCR, and the TCRdb table lists in-frame clones only, not all of them. The sample yields roughly 110,000 clones, around 89% seen once. What was sequenced was peripheral blood. The receptors were gathered from a human donor with acute or convalescent COVID-19. The donor label of this sample is uncertain.

CDR3 nucleotides: TGCGCCAGCAGCTTGGGCGCGACAGGCGGCTATGGCTACACCTTC. This gives the protein CASSLGATGGYGYTF. The chain recombines TRBV5-1 with TRBJ1-2; possible D gene TRBD1, 6 bases. The CDR3 is 15 residues long. Trimming removed 0 bases from V and 4 bases from J, with 13 bases in between. Germline lookup yields CDR1 SGHRS and CDR2 YFSETQ.

The rearrangement joins TRBV6-5 to TRBJ2-5, with 10 nucleotides matching TRBD2. Germline CDR1 and CDR2: MNHEY and SVGAGI. The CDR3 has 15 amino acids. Losses at the gene ends were 3 bases for V and 3 bases for J; bases not matched to a gene: 4. As DNA, the CDR3 is TGTGCCAGCAGTTATTTCGGACTAGCGGAAGAGACCCAGTACTTC. Encoded protein: CASSYFGLAEETQYF.

This clone was picked up one time. This chain uses TRBV18 with TRBJ2-2, with D perhaps matching TRBD1 (5 bases). The CDR3 is 15 residues long. Per germline, CDR1 KGHSH and CDR2 LQKENI. V dropped 4 bases and J dropped 1 base, with 10 bases sitting between them. CDR3 residues: CASSRADRNTGELFF. In DNA, the CDR3 is TGTGCCAGCTCACGCGCCGACAGGAACACCGGGGAGCTGTTTTTT.

This chain uses TRBV28 with TRBJ1-2; D ambiguous. The length of the CDR3 is 15 residues. Trimming took 4 bases from V and 0 from J, leaving 12 bases between them. Germline CDR1 is MDHEN and CDR2 is SYDVKM. CDR3: CASSSPGAPNYGYTF. In DNA, the CDR3 is TGTGCCAGCAGTTCGCCGGGAGCCCCTAACTATGGCTACACCTTC.

This rearrangement joins TRBV25-1 to TRBJ2-1, with D perhaps TRBD2 (6 bases). CDR3 size: 16 residues. Germline CDR1 and CDR2: MGHDK and SYGVNS. Between the trimmed V and J ends, which lost 1 base and 0 bases, there was a span of 10 bases. CDR3 sequence reads: CASSESEGPSYNEQFF. CDR3 coding DNA: TGTGCCAGCAGTGAATCGGAGGGCCCCTCCTACAATGAGCAGTTCTTC.

This clone has just one count. This CDR3 is CASSPGTTAYGYTF. CDR3 bases: TGTGCCAGCAGCCCGGGGACAACCGCCTATGGCTACACCTTC. The gene calls are TRBV7-8 and TRBJ1-2, with D tentatively TRBD1 (6 bases). Per the germline V gene, CDR1 is SGHVS and CDR2 is FQNEAQ. V dropped 5 bases and J dropped 4 bases, with 14 bases sitting between them. The CDR3 has 14 amino acids.

This clone was counted many times. V and J are TRBV28 and TRBJ2-7, with D uncertain. With 6 bases removed from V and 0 bases from J, the gap between germline ends came to 24 bases. Germline V gene lookup returns CDR1 MDHEN and CDR2 SYDVKM. The CDR3 has 18 residues. The CDR3 DNA sequence: TGTGCCAGCAGCCTTGGAGATGCTTTTGATGTCAGCTCCTACGAGCAGTACTTC. This translates into CASSLGDAFDVSSYEQYF. The full variable domain, completed using reference TRBV28 and TRBJ2-7, is DVKVTQSSRYLVKRTGEKVFLECVQDMDHENMFWYRQDPGLGLRLIYFSYDVKMKEKGDIPEGYSVSREKKERFSLILESASTNQTSMYLCASSLGDAFDVSSYEQYFGPGTRLTVT.

The chain has TRBV6-5 and TRBJ1-2; a weak D match, TRBD1 (5 bases). The CDR3 length is 14 residues. Trimming took 0 bases from V and 8 from J, leaving 13 bases between them. Germline V gives CDR1 MNHEY, CDR2 SVGAGI. The CDR3 DNA reads TGTGCCAGCAGTTACTCGATACTCAGGGAAGGCTACACCTTC. Its translation: CASSYSILREGYTF.

This CDR3 is CSASSISGQIYGYTF. The CDR3 region has the DNA TGCAGTGCTAGTTCAATCTCGGGACAGATCTATGGCTACACCTTC. V gene TRBV20-1 combines with J gene TRBJ1-2; TRBD1 agrees at 7 bases. Germline lookup yields CDR1 DFQATT and CDR2 SNEGSKA (reference sequence). The CDR3 spans 15 residues. The V segment lost 3 bases and the J segment 4 bases; nucleotides outside the gene matches: 11.

This clone came up once. The chain is built from TRBV28 and TRBJ1-4; 10 bases are shared with TRBD1. The length of the CDR3 is 17 residues. Looked up from germline, CDR1 is MDHEN and CDR2 is SYDVKM. Trimming took 6 bases from V and 3 from J; bases not matched to a gene: 10. The CDR3: CASRNRDRGYSNEKLFF. The CDR3 bases are TGTGCCAGCAGGAACCGGGACAGGGGTTATTCTAATGAAAAACTGTTTTTT.

With regard to this clone: The sample carries other DNA sequences with the same CDR3. The chain couples TRBV7-2 to TRBJ2-4; D is possibly TRBD1 (6 bases). The V end lost 2 bases, the J end lost 6 bases, and 11 bases lay between the germline ends. This CDR3 has 14 amino acids. CDR1 SGHTA and CDR2 FQGNSA come from the germline V gene. CDR3 sequence: CASSLSGTINIQYF. Here the CDR3 DNA reads TGTGCCAGCAGCTTATCCGGGACAATAAACATTCAGTACTTC.

The chain has TRBV5-4 and TRBJ2-4; possible D gene TRBD1, 6 bases. Trimming removed 5 bases from V and 3 bases from J, with 18 bases in between. The CDR3 is 16 residues long. CDR1 SGHNT and CDR2 YYREEE come from the germline V gene (reference sequence). CDR3 DNA sequence: TGTGCCAGCAGTTCGGGGATGGCAGGGGTCAAAAACATTCAGTACTTC. Its protein is CASSSGMAGVKNIQYF.

The chain recombines TRBV7-9 with TRBJ1-1, with a possible D match to TRBD1 (6 bases). CDR1 is SEHNR, CDR2 FQNEAQ, per germline (reference sequence). There are 14 residues in the CDR3. V lost 5 bases, J lost 10 bases, and 20 bases lay in between. The CDR3 spells CASSTLPRQVTAFF. The CDR3 DNA follows: TGTGCCAGCAGCACACTTCCCCGACAGGTAACAGCTTTCTTT.

The V and J genes are TRBV5-1 and TRBJ1-2; 8 bases fit TRBD1. CDR3 length equals 14 residues. Losses at the gene ends were 3 bases for V and 3 bases for J; bases not matched to a gene: 4. The V gene's germline CDR1 is SGHRS and CDR2 YFSETQ. The CDR3, as DNA: TGCGCCAGCAGCTCGGACAGGGCGGACTATGGCTACACCTTC. This sequence encodes CASSSDRADYGYTF.

V is TRBV27 and J is TRBJ2-5, with a possible D match to TRBD2 (6 bases). Per germline, CDR1 MNHEY and CDR2 SMNVEV (reference sequence). The CDR3 loop spans 12 amino acids. Trimming took off 5 bases at V and 5 bases at J, with 9 bases between the two ends. CDR3 loop: CASSRDFETQYF. CDR3 coding DNA: TGTGCCAGCAGTAGGGACTTTGAGACCCAGTACTTC.

CDR3 region: CASSLANGRTFF. The CDR3 DNA is TGTGCCAGCAGCTTAGCAAATGGGAGGACTTTCTTT. This chain links TRBV7-9 with TRBJ1-1, with D uncertain. V shed 0 bases and J shed 12 bases, with 11 bases lying between them. This CDR3 spans 12 amino acids. Germline values: CDR1 SEHNR, CDR2 FQNEAQ (reference sequence).

V and J are TRBV4-1 and TRBJ1-1; tentative D call: TRBD1 (5 bases). Trimming removed 1 base at V and 0 bases at J, with 9 bases between. The CDR3 consists of 15 residues. Germline loops: CDR1 MGHRA, CDR2 YSYEKL. CDR3 loop: CASSQGRQLNTEAFF. CDR3 nucleotide sequence: TGCGCCAGCAGCCAAGGGCGACAGCTGAACACTGAAGCTTTCTTT.

The chain links TRBV27 to TRBJ2-2; D ambiguous. V dropped 3 bases and J dropped 7 bases, with 9 bases sitting between them. The CDR3 sequence is 13 residues long. CDR1 MNHEY and CDR2 SMNVEV come from the germline V gene (reference sequence). CDR3 coding DNA: TGTGCCAGCAGTTTTGGTGGAGACGGGGAGCTGTTTTTT. Amino acid sequence: CASSFGGDGELFF.

The sample holds one count of this clone. The V and J genes are TRBV11-3 and TRBJ2-2, with D hard to call. The V and J ends lost 1 base and 9 bases respectively, with 9 bases between them. CDR1 and CDR2 from the germline V gene are SGHNT and YENEEA. The CDR3 is 13 amino acids. The CDR3 protein is CASSLVPNRELFF. The CDR3, as DNA: TGTGCCAGCAGCTTAGTCCCTAACCGGGAGCTGTTTTTT.

The rearrangement joins TRBV7-3 to TRBJ2-7; possibly TRBD1 for D (6 bases). The V gene lost 5 bases and the J gene lost 3 bases, with 14 bases spanning the gap. CDR1 is SGHTA and CDR2 is FQGTGA in the germline V gene. The CDR3 is made up of 14 amino acids. CDR3 in amino acids: CASSPTGNNYEQYF. For the CDR3, the DNA is TGTGCCAGCAGCCCTACAGGGAATAACTACGAGCAGTACTTC. Full variable domain (missing parts from reference TRBV7-3 and TRBJ2-7): GAGVSQTPSNKVTEKGKYVELRCDPISGHTALYWYRQSLGQGPEFLIYFQGTGAADDSGLPNDRFFAVRPEGSVSTLKIQRTERGDSAVYLCASSPTGNNYEQYFGPGTRLTVT.

This rearrangement joins TRBV4-1 to TRBJ2-7, with 7 nucleotides matching TRBD1. Germline V gives CDR1 MGHRA, CDR2 YSYEKL. Trimming removed 1 base from V and 0 bases from J; junction bases left unmatched: 6. The CDR3 totals 16 residues. The CDR3: CASSQATGQSSYEQYF. CDR3 nucleotides: TGCGCCAGCAGCCAAGCGACAGGGCAAAGCTCCTACGAGCAGTACTTC.

Only a few counts were recorded for this clone. This CDR3 is also generated by other DNA sequences in the sample. CDR3 in amino acids: CASSLGQGAGGYTF. The DNA of the CDR3 is TGCGCCAGCAGCTTGGGACAGGGGGCTGGTGGCTACACCTTC. The chain recombines TRBV5-1 with TRBJ1-2; the match to TRBD1 covers 10 bases. J lost 7 bases, V lost 0 bases, and 3 bases had no gene match. The V gene's germline CDR1 is SGHRS and CDR2 YFSETQ. The CDR3 runs 14 residues.